The 24 T cell receptor beta chains reported below all come from one sample, sequenced in a study of Graves' ophthalmopathy and Graves' hyperthyroidism. The TCR beta CDR3 regions underwent amplification from RNA transcripts. First-round RT-PCR relied on HTBI primers, and a second-round multiplex PCR came next. One entry per CDR3 protein results from TCRdb running MiXCR on the multiplex PCR reads. The sample has approximately 210,000 distinct CDR3 sequences; about a fifth are singletons. Sequencing was done on a sample of peripheral blood. These receptors were taken from a woman aged 45 to 65 with Graves' ophthalmopathy.

This clonotype was observed many times. The chain is built from TRBV29-1 and TRBJ2-5; 11 bases line up with TRBD2. Germline lookup yields CDR1 SQVTM and CDR2 ANQGSEA. V lost 5 bases and J lost 3; bases outside the gene matches: 5. The CDR3 contains 14 residues. The CDR3 DNA reads TGCAGCGTTAGTCTAGCGGGAGGAAAAGAGACCCAGTACTTC. Its translation: CSVSLAGGKETQYF.

This chain connects TRBV20-1 to TRBJ2-6, with D hard to call. CDR3 size: 13 residues. V lost 6 bases, J lost 2 bases, and 8 bases lay in between. From germline, CDR1 is DFQATT and CDR2 SNEGSKA (reference sequence). CDR3 sequence reads: CSAMRAGANVLTF. CDR3 coding DNA: TGCAGTGCCATGAGAGCTGGGGCCAACGTCCTGACTTTC.

Concerning this clonotype: Its ends do not fully match the called genes, so a read error is possible. The chain is built from TRBV19 and TRBJ1-2, with TRBD1 identical over 9 bases. Germline-derived CDR1 and CDR2 are LNHDA and SQIVND (reference sequence). The CDR3 spans 14 residues. CDR3 nucleotide sequence: TGTGCCAGTAGTATGCATACAGGGGGCTATGGCTACAGCTTC. As protein: CASSMHTGGYGYSF.

This clonotype was recorded many times. The rearrangement uses TRBV6-5 and TRBJ2-5; TRBD1 aligns across 9 bases. The ends lost 1 base at V and 6 bases at J; junction bases unmatched: 9. CDR1 and CDR2 (germline): MNHEY, SVGAGI. This CDR3 spans 16 amino acids. The CDR3 nucleotides read TGTGCCAGCAGTTACTTCCCGGGACAGGGAGAACAGACCCAGTACTTC. Residues: CASSYFPGQGEQTQYF.

This clonotype was counted many times. The chain combines TRBV19 with TRBJ1-1, with D uncertain. Trimming removed 9 bases from V and 3 bases from J, with 11 bases in between. The CDR3 runs 12 residues. Looked up from germline, CDR1 is LNHDA and CDR2 is SQIVND (reference sequence). This CDR3 is CASRGAYTEAFF. The CDR3 bases are TGTGCCAGCCGCGGTGCTTACACTGAAGCTTTCTTT.

This chain connects TRBV4-1 to TRBJ2-7, with D perhaps matching TRBD2 (6 bases). This CDR3 is 15 amino acids long. V dropped 2 bases and J dropped 4 bases, with 15 bases sitting between them. Germline V gene lookup returns CDR1 MGHRA and CDR2 YSYEKL. The CDR3 DNA sequence: TGCGCCAGCAGCCAAAATCTCCGACTAGAGTACGAGCAGTACTTC. It is translated as CASSQNLRLEYEQYF.

The V and J genes are TRBV6-1 and TRBJ1-2; no firm D call. The germline gives CDR1 MNHNS, CDR2 SASEGT. Deletions cut 3 bases from V and 1 base from J, with 12 bases between. The length of the CDR3 is 15 residues. CDR3 sequence: CASSEVLRVNYGYTF. The CDR3 DNA sequence: TGTGCCAGCAGTGAGGTCCTCCGGGTTAACTATGGCTACACCTTC.

This chain uses TRBV2 with TRBJ2-2; 8 bases map to TRBD2. The CDR3 runs 18 residues. With 2 bases clipped from V and 4 bases from J, the junction kept 12 bases outside the gene matches. CDR1 is SNHLY and CDR2 is FYNNEI in the germline V gene. CDR3 nucleotide sequence: TGTGCCAGCAGTGAACCCTCGACGGGGGGGCGAGGCACCGGGGAGCTGTTTTTT. Its protein is CASSEPSTGGRGTGELFF.

There are a few counts of this clonotype. This sequence joins TRBV27 and TRBJ2-2; 7 bases are shared with TRBD1. The CDR3 is made up of 15 amino acids. The V gene end was trimmed by 5 bases and the J gene end by 4 bases; junction bases not matched to a gene: 7. Germline CDR1 reads MNHEY; CDR2 reads SMNVEV (reference sequence). The CDR3 region is CASSPTQGTTGELFF. CDR3 DNA: TGTGCCAGCAGTCCAACACAGGGGACCACCGGGGAGCTGTTTTTT.

V gene TRBV2 combines with J gene TRBJ2-7, with 11 bases identical to TRBD2. Per the germline V gene, CDR1 is SNHLY and CDR2 is FYNNEI. The CDR3 sequence is 15 residues long. Trimming took 5 bases from V and 7 from J; bases not matched to a gene: 10. The CDR3 nucleotides are TGTGCCAGCAGTAACACACTAGCGGGAGCGGGTGAGCAGTACTTC. Residues: CASSNTLAGAGEQYF. Complete variable domain (other parts from reference TRBV2 and TRBJ2-7): EPEVTQTPSHQVTQMGQEVILRCVPISNHLYFYWYRQILGQKVEFLVSFYNNEISEKSEIFDDQFSVERPDGSNFTLKIRSTKLEDSAMYFCASSNTLAGAGEQYFGPGTRLTVT.

This rearrangement joins TRBV27 to TRBJ1-5; TRBD1 is a possible D gene (5 bases). In germline, CDR1 is MNHEY, CDR2 SMNVEV (reference sequence). Deletions cut 7 bases from V and 4 bases from J, with 14 bases between. This CDR3 region has 14 residues. As DNA, the CDR3 is TGTGCCAGCAAAACCCACCAGGGAAATCAGCCCCAGCATTTT. It translates to CASKTHQGNQPQHF.

This clonotype was seen repeatedly, ten times or more. This chain connects TRBV6-5 to TRBJ1-2; tentatively, D is TRBD1 (5 bases). Per germline, CDR1 MNHEY and CDR2 SVGAGI. This CDR3 comprises 14 residues. Between the trimmed V and J ends, which lost 3 bases and 5 bases, there was a span of 13 bases. The CDR3 DNA sequence: TGTGCCAGCAGTTATTCTACTAGGGGTTATGGCTACACCTTC. Protein sequence: CASSYSTRGYGYTF.

This clonotype has only a few counts. The gene calls are TRBV7-9 and TRBJ2-7, with D perhaps matching TRBD1 (5 bases). The germline CDR1 and CDR2 sequences are SEHNR and FQNEAQ (reference sequence). The CDR3 length is 13 residues. V lost 6 bases, J lost 5 bases, and 14 bases lay in between. CDR3 in DNA: TGTGCCAGCAGGGGGCCGTGGGGTGACGAGCAGTACTTC. Encoded protein: CASRGPWGDEQYF.

This clonotype appeared many times. The J gene is TRBJ2-6, the V gene TRBV19, with D maybe TRBD1 (6 bases). The CDR3 spans 16 residues. The V gene's germline CDR1 is LNHDA and CDR2 SQIVND (reference sequence). V was cut by 2 bases and J by 2 bases, with 10 bases left in between. The CDR3 DNA reads as TGTGCCAGTAGTATAAGGGCAGGGGCTGGGGCCAACGTCCTGACTTTC. Amino acid sequence: CASSIRAGAGANVLTF.

The chain has TRBV6-2 or TRBV6-3 and TRBJ2-7; TRBD2 aligns across 10 bases. Germline V lookup: CDR1 MNHEY, CDR2 SVGEGT. This CDR3 has 14 amino acids. V lost 7 bases, J lost 2 bases, and 5 bases stayed unmatched. The CDR3 is CASKRAGGPYEQYF. CDR3 DNA sequence: TGTGCCAGCAAGAGAGCGGGAGGGCCCTACGAGCAGTACTTC.

V usage is TRBV12-3 or TRBV12-4 and J usage is TRBJ1-2; TRBD1 aligns across 8 bases. V dropped 4 bases and J dropped 0; count of bases not matched to a gene: 13. The CDR3 has 18 residues. This CDR3 reads CASSSRGQDIQANYGYTF. DNA of the CDR3: TGTGCCAGCAGTTCAAGGGGACAGGACATCCAGGCTAACTATGGCTACACCTTC.

Ten or more counts support this clonotype. The J gene is TRBJ1-5, the V gene TRBV9; D is ambiguous. Germline V gives CDR1 SGDLS, CDR2 YYNGEE. Trimming removed 0 bases from V and 0 bases from J, with 7 bases in between. The CDR3 covers 15 residues. CDR3: CASSVVPDSNQPQHF. CDR3 DNA sequence: TGTGCCAGCAGCGTAGTGCCAGATAGCAATCAGCCCCAGCATTTT.

This clonotype was detected only a few times. This sequence joins TRBV3-1 and TRBJ2-7; D is undetermined. This CDR3 comprises 11 residues. V shed 6 bases and J shed 5 bases, with 8 bases lying between them. Germline V gene data show CDR1 as LGHDT and CDR2 as YNNKEL (reference sequence). The CDR3 nucleotides are TGTGCCAGCAGGTTCTTGGACGAGCAGTACTTC. Protein product: CASRFLDEQYF.

To note about this clonotype: This may be a read error: a much more frequent sequence differs by one nucleotide. The V gene is TRBV20-1, the J gene TRBJ1-1, with D unresolved. This CDR3 is 11 amino acids long. Germline CDR1 and CDR2: DFQATT and SNEGSKA (reference sequence). Deletions cut 4 bases from V and 7 bases from J, with 10 bases between. The CDR3, as DNA: TGCAGTGCTATAATGGTGCGTGAAGCTTTCTTT. Amino acid sequence: CSAIMVREAFF.

This clonotype was seen many times. The chain carries TRBV7-2 and TRBJ2-7; D possibly corresponds to TRBD2 (6 bases). The CDR3 sequence is 14 residues long. The V end lost 5 bases, the J end lost 4 bases, and 15 bases lay between the germline ends. CDR1 SGHTA and CDR2 FQGNSA come from the germline V gene. CDR3 DNA sequence: TGTGCCAGCAGCATGAGCCGGGACTTTTACGAGCAGTACTTC. Translated: CASSMSRDFYEQYF.

This clonotype has just a few counts. The CDR3 region has the DNA TGCGCCAGCAGCCCCTCCCCGGGACAGGGCCAAGAGACCCAGTACTTC. Translated: CASSPSPGQGQETQYF. This rearrangement joins TRBV4-1 to TRBJ2-5; 9 nucleotides line up with TRBD1. This CDR3 comprises 16 residues. From germline, CDR1 is MGHRA and CDR2 YSYEKL. Losses at the gene ends were 4 bases for V and 1 base for J; bases not matched to a gene: 7.

In this sample, this clonotype turned up many times. V gene TRBV12-3 or TRBV12-4 combines with J gene TRBJ2-7; 7 bases fit TRBD2. CDR3 length: 14 residues. Trimming cost V 8 bases and J 4 bases; bases outside gene matches: 11. This CDR3 reads CASQQREQAYEQYF. The CDR3 bases are TGTGCCAGCCAACAGCGGGAACAAGCGTACGAGCAGTACTTC.

This clonotype was observed many times. The gene calls are TRBV20-1 and TRBJ2-7, with 9 bases lining up with TRBD1. Germline CDR1 and CDR2: DFQATT and SNEGSKA (reference sequence). After removal of 7 bases from V and 7 bases from J, the junction contained 8 bases not matched to a gene. This CDR3 has 12 amino acids. The CDR3 sequence: CSVGQGLQEQYF. Here the CDR3 DNA reads TGCAGTGTCGGACAGGGGTTGCAAGAGCAGTACTTC.

This clonotype has ten or more counts. The chain couples TRBV6-1 to TRBJ1-5; no reliable D call. Germline assignment: CDR1 MNHNS and CDR2 SASEGT. V was clipped by 6 bases and J by 5 bases, with 14 bases between them. The CDR3 has 14 amino acids. Here the CDR3 reads CASSPRGPDQPQHF. DNA for the CDR3: TGTGCCAGCAGCCCAAGAGGGCCCGATCAGCCCCAGCATTTT.